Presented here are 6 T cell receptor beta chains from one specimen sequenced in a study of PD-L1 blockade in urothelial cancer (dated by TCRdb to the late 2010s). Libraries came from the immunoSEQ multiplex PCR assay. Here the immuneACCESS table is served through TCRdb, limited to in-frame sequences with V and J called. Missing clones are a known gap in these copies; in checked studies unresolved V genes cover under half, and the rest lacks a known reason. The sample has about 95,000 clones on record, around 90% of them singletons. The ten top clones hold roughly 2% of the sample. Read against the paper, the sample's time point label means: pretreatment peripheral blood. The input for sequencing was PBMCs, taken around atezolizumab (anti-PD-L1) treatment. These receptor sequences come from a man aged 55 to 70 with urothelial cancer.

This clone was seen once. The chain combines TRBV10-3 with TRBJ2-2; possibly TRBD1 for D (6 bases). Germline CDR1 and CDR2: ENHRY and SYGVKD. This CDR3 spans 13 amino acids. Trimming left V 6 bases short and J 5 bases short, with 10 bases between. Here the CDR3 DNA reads TGTGCCATCAGGAGCACAGGGACCGGGGAGCTGTTTTTT. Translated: CAIRSTGTGELFF.

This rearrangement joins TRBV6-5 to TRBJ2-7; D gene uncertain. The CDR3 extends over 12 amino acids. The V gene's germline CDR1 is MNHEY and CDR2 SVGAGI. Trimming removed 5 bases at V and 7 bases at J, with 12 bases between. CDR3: CASSRTYREQYF. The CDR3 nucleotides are TGTGCCAGCAGTCGAACCTACCGGGAGCAGTACTTC.

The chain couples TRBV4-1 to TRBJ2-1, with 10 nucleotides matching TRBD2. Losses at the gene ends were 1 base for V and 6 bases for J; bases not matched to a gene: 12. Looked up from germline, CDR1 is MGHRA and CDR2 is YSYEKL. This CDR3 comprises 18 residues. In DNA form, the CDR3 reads TGCGCCAGCAGCCAAGCGCAGTGGGGACTAGCGTTCGGCAATGAGCAGTTCTTC. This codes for CASSQAQWGLAFGNEQFF.

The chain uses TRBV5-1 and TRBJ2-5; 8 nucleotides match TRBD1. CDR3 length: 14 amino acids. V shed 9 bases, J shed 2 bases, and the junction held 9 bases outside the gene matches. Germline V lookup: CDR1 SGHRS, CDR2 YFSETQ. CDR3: CATRTGNLQETQYF. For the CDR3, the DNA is TGCGCCACCCGGACAGGGAACTTACAAGAGACCCAGTACTTC.

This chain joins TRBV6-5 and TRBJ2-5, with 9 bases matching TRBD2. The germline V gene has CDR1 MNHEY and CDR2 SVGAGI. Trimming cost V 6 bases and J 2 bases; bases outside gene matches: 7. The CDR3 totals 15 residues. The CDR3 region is CASSRSSGAQETQYF. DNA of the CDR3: TGTGCCAGCAGCCGGTCTAGCGGGGCACAAGAGACCCAGTACTTC.

Written as DNA, the CDR3 is TGTGCCAGCAGCTTAGGAGGCCGAGCGGGGGCACCAGATACGCAGTATTTT. Protein sequence: CASSLGGRAGAPDTQYF. The V gene is TRBV11-3, the J gene TRBJ2-3, with 8 bases matching TRBD2. CDR3 length equals 17 residues. With 1 base clipped from V and 4 bases from J, the junction kept 10 bases outside the gene matches. CDR1 is SGHNT and CDR2 is YENEEA in the germline V gene.